Listed below are T cell receptor beta chains from one sample, sequenced in a study of monozygotic twins with inflammatory bowel disease. TCRdb reanalyzed the 5' RACE reads and collapses them to one entry per CDR3 protein, without DNA. The listing records approximately 400,000 distinct CDR3 sequences. Material for sequencing was blood. The receptors stem from a human donor with ulcerative colitis or Crohn's disease, or a healthy co-twin of an affected twin (not recorded which). CDR3s include the opening cysteine and the closing phenylalanine or tryptophan.

j_call: TRBJ2-7
cdr3_length: 14
v_call: TRBV20-1
cdr3_aa: CSAAEFGRPYEQYF

j_call: TRBJ2-7
cdr3_length: 15
v_call: TRBV5-1
cdr3_aa: CASSLGQVAVYEQYF

j_call: TRBJ2-5
cdr3_length: 12
v_call: TRBV6-2/TRBV6-3
cdr3_aa: CASGAYQETQYF

j_call: TRBJ2-7
cdr3_length: 12
v_call: TRBV10-2
cdr3_aa: CASRESGFEQYF

j_call: TRBJ1-5
cdr3_length: 15
v_call: TRBV7-2
cdr3_aa: CASSFSGGKGQPQHF

j_call: TRBJ2-2
cdr3_length: 16
v_call: TRBV5-4
cdr3_aa: CASSPEASGRAGELFF

j_call: TRBJ1-6
cdr3_length: 17
v_call: TRBV6-5
cdr3_aa: CASSYSPRTDYNSPLHF

j_call: TRBJ2-7
cdr3_length: 13
v_call: TRBV20-1
cdr3_aa: CSAEPGGDYEQYF

j_call: TRBJ2-7
cdr3_length: 15
v_call: TRBV7-2
cdr3_aa: CASSLAGGRFYEQYF

j_call: TRBJ2-3
cdr3_length: 14
v_call: TRBV9
cdr3_aa: CASSVLAGVDTQYF

j_call: TRBJ2-5
cdr3_length: 15
v_call: TRBV14
cdr3_aa: CASSRGVIVQETQYF

j_call: TRBJ2-4
cdr3_length: 21
v_call: TRBV19
cdr3_aa: CASSDLGTGVLLSSAKNIQYF

j_call: TRBJ2-5
cdr3_length: 16
v_call: TRBV20-1
cdr3_aa: CSASAGDGGMRETQYF

j_call: TRBJ1-2
cdr3_length: 13
v_call: TRBV19
cdr3_aa: CASSPQGRGGYTF

j_call: TRBJ1-1
cdr3_length: 14
v_call: TRBV7-9
cdr3_aa: CASSGGVLNTEAFF

j_call: TRBJ2-1
cdr3_length: 16
v_call: TRBV7-2
cdr3_aa: CASSQTSGGSHNEQFF

j_call: TRBJ2-1
cdr3_length: 14
v_call: TRBV7-9
cdr3_aa: CASSSPVWTNEQFF

j_call: TRBJ1-5
cdr3_length: 15
v_call: TRBV7-2
cdr3_aa: CASSSGTAYNQPQHF

j_call: TRBJ2-3
cdr3_length: 11
v_call: TRBV27
cdr3_aa: CASSFADTQYF

j_call: TRBJ2-1
cdr3_length: 15
v_call: TRBV20-1
cdr3_aa: CSASRERRRYNEQFF

j_call: TRBJ2-1
cdr3_length: 15
v_call: TRBV7-6
cdr3_aa: CASSSDRGLKGEQFF

j_call: TRBJ2-6
cdr3_length: 17
v_call: TRBV6-1
cdr3_aa: CASSDLRATSGANVLTF

j_call: TRBJ2-6
cdr3_length: 12
v_call: TRBV7-6
cdr3_aa: CATLSGANVLTF

j_call: TRBJ2-2
cdr3_length: 15
v_call: TRBV20-1
cdr3_aa: CSAHDWRRNTGELFF

j_call: TRBJ2-3
cdr3_length: 13
v_call: TRBV5-1
cdr3_aa: CASSTGTSGTQYF

j_call: TRBJ2-7
cdr3_length: 14
v_call: TRBV5-4
cdr3_aa: CASSSTGGTYEQYF

j_call: TRBJ1-2
cdr3_length: 15
v_call: TRBV5-6
cdr3_aa: CASSWAGRSDYGYTF

j_call: TRBJ2-7
cdr3_length: 14
v_call: TRBV7-2
cdr3_aa: CASSPLLEPYEQYF

j_call: TRBJ2-5
cdr3_length: 13
v_call: TRBV5-6
cdr3_aa: CASSLGTRETQYF

j_call: TRBJ2-7
cdr3_length: 15
v_call: TRBV3-1
cdr3_aa: CASSQAWQGSYEQYF

j_call: TRBJ2-5
cdr3_length: 12
v_call: TRBV7-2
cdr3_aa: CASSLDGGTQYF

j_call: TRBJ1-5
cdr3_length: 17
v_call: TRBV6-5
cdr3_aa: CASSSGQGLRGNQPQHF

j_call: TRBJ1-4
cdr3_length: 14
v_call: TRBV5-1
cdr3_aa: CASSPGAVNEKLFF

j_call: TRBJ2-2
cdr3_length: 13
v_call: TRBV3-1
cdr3_aa: CASRDRVPGELFF

j_call: TRBJ1-6
cdr3_length: 16
v_call: TRBV7-2
cdr3_aa: CASRGTRSSYNSPLHF

j_call: TRBJ2-7
cdr3_length: 14
v_call: TRBV7-2
cdr3_aa: CASSLGGVSYEQYF

j_call: TRBJ2-7
cdr3_length: 16
v_call: TRBV20-1
cdr3_aa: CSARDLIRNTPYEQYF

j_call: TRBJ1-1
cdr3_length: 12
v_call: TRBV6-2/TRBV6-3
cdr3_aa: CASSSVGVGAFF

j_call: TRBJ2-2
cdr3_length: 12
v_call: TRBV20-1
cdr3_aa: CSPFGNTGELFF

j_call: TRBJ2-3
cdr3_length: 13
v_call: TRBV20-1
cdr3_aa: CSATLAGADTQYF

j_call: TRBJ2-6
cdr3_length: 16
v_call: TRBV10-3
cdr3_aa: CAISESLGSGANVLTF

j_call: TRBJ2-1
cdr3_length: 16
v_call: TRBV20-1
cdr3_aa: CSARDQGESAYNEQFF

j_call: TRBJ2-1
cdr3_length: 11
v_call: TRBV10-2
cdr3_aa: CATIRGFEQFF

j_call: TRBJ2-5
cdr3_length: 13
v_call: TRBV28
cdr3_aa: CASSLPWEETQYF

j_call: TRBJ2-1
cdr3_length: 17
v_call: TRBV7-6
cdr3_aa: CASSPNHIAVSYNEQFF

j_call: TRBJ2-1
cdr3_length: 13
v_call: TRBV13
cdr3_aa: CASSLLAGVEQFF

j_call: TRBJ2-7
cdr3_length: 14
v_call: TRBV20-1
cdr3_aa: CSARDPAGGHEQYF